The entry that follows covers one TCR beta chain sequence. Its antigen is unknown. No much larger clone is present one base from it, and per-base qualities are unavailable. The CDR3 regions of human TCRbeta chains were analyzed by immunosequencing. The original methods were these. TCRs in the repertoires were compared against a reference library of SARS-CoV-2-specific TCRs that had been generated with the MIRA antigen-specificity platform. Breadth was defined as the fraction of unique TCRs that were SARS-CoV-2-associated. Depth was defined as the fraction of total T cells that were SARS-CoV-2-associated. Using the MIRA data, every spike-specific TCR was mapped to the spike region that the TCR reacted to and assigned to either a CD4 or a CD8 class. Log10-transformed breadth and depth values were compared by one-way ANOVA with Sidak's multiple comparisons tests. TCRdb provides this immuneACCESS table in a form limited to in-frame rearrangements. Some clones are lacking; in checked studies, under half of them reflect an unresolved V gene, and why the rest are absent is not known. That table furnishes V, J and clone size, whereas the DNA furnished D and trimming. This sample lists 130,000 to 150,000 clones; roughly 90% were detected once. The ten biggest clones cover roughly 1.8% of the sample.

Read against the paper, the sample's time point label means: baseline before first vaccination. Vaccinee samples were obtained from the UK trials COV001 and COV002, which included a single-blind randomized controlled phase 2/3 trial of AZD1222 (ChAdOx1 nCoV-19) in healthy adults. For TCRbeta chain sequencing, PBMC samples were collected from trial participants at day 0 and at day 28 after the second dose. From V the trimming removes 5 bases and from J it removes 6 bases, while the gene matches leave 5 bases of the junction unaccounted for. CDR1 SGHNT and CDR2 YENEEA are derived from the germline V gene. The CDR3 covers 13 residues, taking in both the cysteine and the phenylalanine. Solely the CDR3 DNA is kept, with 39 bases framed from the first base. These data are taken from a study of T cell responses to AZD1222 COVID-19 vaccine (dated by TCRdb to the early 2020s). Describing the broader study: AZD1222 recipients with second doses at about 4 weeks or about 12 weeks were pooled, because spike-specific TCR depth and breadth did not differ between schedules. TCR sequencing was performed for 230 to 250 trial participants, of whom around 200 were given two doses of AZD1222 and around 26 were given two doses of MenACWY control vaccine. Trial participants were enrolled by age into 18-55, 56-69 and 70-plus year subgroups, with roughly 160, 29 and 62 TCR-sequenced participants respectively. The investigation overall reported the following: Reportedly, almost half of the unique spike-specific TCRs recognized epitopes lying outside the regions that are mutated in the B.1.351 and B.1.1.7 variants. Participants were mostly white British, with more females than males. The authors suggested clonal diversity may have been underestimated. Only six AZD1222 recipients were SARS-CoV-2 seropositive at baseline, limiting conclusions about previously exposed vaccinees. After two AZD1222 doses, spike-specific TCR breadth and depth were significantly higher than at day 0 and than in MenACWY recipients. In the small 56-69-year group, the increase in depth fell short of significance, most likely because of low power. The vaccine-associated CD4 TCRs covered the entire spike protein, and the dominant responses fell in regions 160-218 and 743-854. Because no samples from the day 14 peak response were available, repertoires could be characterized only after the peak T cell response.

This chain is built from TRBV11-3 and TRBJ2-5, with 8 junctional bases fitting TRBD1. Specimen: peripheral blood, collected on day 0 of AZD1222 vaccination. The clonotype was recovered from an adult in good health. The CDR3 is CASSPDRGQTQYF. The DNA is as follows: TGTGCCAGCAGCCCAGACAGGGGACAGACCCAGTACTTC.